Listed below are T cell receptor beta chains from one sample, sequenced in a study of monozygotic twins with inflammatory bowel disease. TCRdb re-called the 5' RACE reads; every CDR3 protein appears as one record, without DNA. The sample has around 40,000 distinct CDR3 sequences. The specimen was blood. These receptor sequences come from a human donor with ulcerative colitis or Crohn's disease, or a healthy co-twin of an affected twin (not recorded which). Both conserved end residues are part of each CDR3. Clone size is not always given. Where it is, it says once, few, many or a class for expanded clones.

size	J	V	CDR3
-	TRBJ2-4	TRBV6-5	CASSSSGLAKNIQYF
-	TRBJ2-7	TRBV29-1	CSASGTSSEQYF
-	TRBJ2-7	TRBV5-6	CASSLSLDRDEQYF
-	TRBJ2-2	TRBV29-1	CSVRPGMVSGELFF
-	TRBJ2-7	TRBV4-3	CASSQDRGQGSNEQYF
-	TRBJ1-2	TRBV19	CASSMVAGRDYGYTF
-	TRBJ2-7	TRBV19	CASSIRPQGFYEQYF
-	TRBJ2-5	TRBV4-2	CASSQDPLAGAQETQYF
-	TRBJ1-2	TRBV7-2	CASSLVISQGANGYTF
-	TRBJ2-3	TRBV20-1	CSASNADTQYF
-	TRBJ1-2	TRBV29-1	CSQSMGARPIGYTF
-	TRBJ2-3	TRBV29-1	CSVRPLGDTQYF
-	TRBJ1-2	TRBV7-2	CASSTIPGQNYGYTF
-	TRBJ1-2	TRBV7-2	CASSRQGAYGYTF
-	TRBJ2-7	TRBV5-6	CASSLRTSGLISYEQYF
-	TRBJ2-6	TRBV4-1	CASSQPGANVLTF
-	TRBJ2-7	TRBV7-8	CASSTPDRGPNYEQYF
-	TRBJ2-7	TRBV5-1	CASRGEGATYEQYF
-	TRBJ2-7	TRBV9	CASSIRDGNYEQYF
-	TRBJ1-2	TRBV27	CASSLGQGADGYTF
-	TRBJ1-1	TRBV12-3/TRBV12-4	CASSDRVNTEAFF
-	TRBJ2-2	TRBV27	CASSLRGNTGELFF
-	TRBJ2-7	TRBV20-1	CSAAQGIEQYF
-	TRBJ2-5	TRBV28	CASSSPPGGGQETQYF
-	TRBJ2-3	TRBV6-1	CASSTSGTQYF
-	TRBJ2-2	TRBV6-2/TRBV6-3	CASSSPNVRELFF
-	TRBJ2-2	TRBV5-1	CASSLTSGKGSGELFF
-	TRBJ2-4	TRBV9	CASSPHRDLGRIQYF
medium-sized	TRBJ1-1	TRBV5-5	CASSPYTNTEAFF
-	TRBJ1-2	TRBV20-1	CSARDRTHYGYTF
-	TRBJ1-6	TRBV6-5	CASSYSDPGTAYLASPLHF
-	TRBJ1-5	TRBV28	CASAPGGLEPQHF
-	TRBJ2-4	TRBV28	CASTERLAKNMQYF
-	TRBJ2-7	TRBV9	CASSSTGYEQYF
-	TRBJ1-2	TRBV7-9	CASSPQGAGGYTF
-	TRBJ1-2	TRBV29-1	CSVVLMSYGYTF
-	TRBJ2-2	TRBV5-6	CASSSTYPLAGHPNTGELFF
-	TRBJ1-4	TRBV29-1	CSVREAGEKLFF
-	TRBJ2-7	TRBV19	CASSIRGNGPYEQYF